In its sample, the clone carrying this T cell receptor (beta chain) was seen many times. The target antigen is unknown. TCRdb independently ran MiXCR on the multiplex PCR reads; one entry per CDR3 protein. Here the sample spans 100,000 or so distinct CDR3 sequences, over 20% being singletons. Axillary draining lymph nodes of breast cancer patients supplied the node samples. V gave up 3 bases and J gave up 7 bases, with 11 bases separating them. In germline, CDR1 is SGDLS, CDR2 YYNGEE. The CDR3 loop spans 13 amino acids. The record originates from a study of breast tumors, draining lymph nodes, adjacent tissues. General observations from the study: Data fit most tumor T cells coming from lymph node, expanding in tumor. Tumor and nontumor repertoires were significantly more similar in luminal-like than in basal-like breast cancer. Data only fit, rather than demonstrated, lymph node origin of most tumor T cells.

The sequencing input was axillary lymph node tissue. The rearrangement links TRBV9 to TRBJ2-1; maybe TRBD2 (6 bases). This receptor was taken from a female donor with breast cancer. Some clones in this sample may be carry-over from other donors' samples. In DNA, the CDR3 is TGTGCCAGCAGCGCCCGGGAGAGGAATGAGCAGTTCTTC. Protein sequence: CASSARERNEQFF.